What follows describes a single T cell receptor beta chain. Only in-frame clones appear in the TCRdb table, and some are missing; sequencing was by immunoSEQ multiplex PCR. The sample shows about 200,000 clones, approximately 80% of them seen only once. These data come from a study of blood T cell repertoires in COVID-19. Individuals aged about 18 to 100 years were recruited from fewer than 30 US areas. V dropped 5 bases and J dropped 10 bases, with 12 bases sitting between them. This CDR3 is built from 11 residues. Germline V gene sequence: CDR1 SGHDN, CDR2 FVKESK. Sequenced sample: PBMCs or T cells enriched from blood (not recorded which). The chain is built from TRBV14 and TRBJ2-7, with D perhaps matching TRBD2 (6 bases). The TCR sequence derives from a woman aged 55-70 years with acute COVID-19. CDR3 loop: CASSYAGSQYF. DNA for the CDR3: TGTGCCAGCAGCTACGCGGGGTCTCAGTACTTC.